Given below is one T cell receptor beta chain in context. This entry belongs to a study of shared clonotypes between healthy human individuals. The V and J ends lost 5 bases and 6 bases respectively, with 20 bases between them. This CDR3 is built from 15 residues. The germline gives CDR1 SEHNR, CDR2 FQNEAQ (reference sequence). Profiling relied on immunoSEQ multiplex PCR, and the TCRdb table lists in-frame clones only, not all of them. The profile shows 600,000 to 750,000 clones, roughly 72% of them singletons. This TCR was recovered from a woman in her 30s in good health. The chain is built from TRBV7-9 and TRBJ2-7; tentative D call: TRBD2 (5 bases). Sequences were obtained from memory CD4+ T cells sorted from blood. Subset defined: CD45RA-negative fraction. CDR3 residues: CASSPRGGPRGEQYF. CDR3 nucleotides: TGTGCCAGCAGCCCCCGCGGAGGTCCTCGAGGCGAGCAGTACTTC.